This T cell receptor beta chain came from a study of control samples from healthy donors and cancer patients. Using immunoSEQ multiplex PCR, the repertoire was profiled, and TCRdb retains in-frame clones only, with some absent. In the table there are tens of thousands of clones, around 90% of which are singletons. This CDR3 comprises 16 residues. Trimming at V came to 5 bases and at J to 12 bases, leaving 14 bases not matched to a gene. Germline CDR1 reads SGHTA; CDR2 reads FQGNSA. The sequencing input was PBMCs. The chain links TRBV7-2 to TRBJ2-1; 12 nucleotides match TRBD2. The source of this sequence is a man in his sixties with colorectal cancer. The CDR3 here is CASSPSPPSGGARQFF. CDR3 DNA sequence: TGTGCCAGCAGCCCCAGCCCCCCTAGCGGGGGGGCGCGGCAGTTCTTC.